This entry describes one T cell receptor (beta chain). This clone came up once. What this receptor recognizes is not known. Base qualities were left out, and no much larger clone turns up one base away. This record comes from a study of vaccination effects on CD4 cells after COVID-19 (dated 2022 in TCRdb). Study-wide context: Each participant got two doses of an mRNA SARS-CoV-2 vaccine, either BNT162b2 or mRNA-1273. Cultures from other donors in the study were sequenced using the Oncomine TCR Beta short-read assay on an Illumina iSeq 100. SARS-CoV-2 spike-specific CD4+ TCR repertoires from before and after mRNA vaccination were compared in COVID-19 convalescent patients and in infection-naive vaccine recipients. The full study included 10 COVID-19 convalescent patients and several SARS-CoV-2-naive healthy vaccine recipients.

Broad study findings and their caveats: Among healthy vaccine recipients, nearly all vaccine-induced clones were SARS-CoV-2 mono-reactive, and only 1 of 255 was cross-reactive with common cold coronaviruses. Only a small number of convalescent patients were included, and no early post-infection timepoints were available, which limited the study. At late post-vaccination timepoints, both infection-induced and vaccine-induced clones showed marked clonal contraction, consistent with waning T cell responses.

From cysteine to phenylalanine, the CDR3 is 16 amino acids long. Only the CDR3 DNA stays, 48 bases, in frame from base 1. Clipping removes 5 bases from V and 3 bases from J, with 9 as the unmatched junction base count. CDR1 and CDR2, looked up from the germline V gene (reference sequence), are LNHDA and SQIVND. The ViraFEST assay stimulated PBMC with viral peptide pools and then used TCR sequencing to identify antigen-specific CD4+ T cell clonotypes by expansion. After less than eleven days of culture, CD4+ T cells were isolated with the EasySep CD4+ T cell isolation kit. Negative nucleocapsid antibody results before and after vaccination confirmed that the healthy vaccine recipients had no prior SARS-CoV-2 infection. Each well held two million PBMC cultured in IMDM containing approximately 5% human AB serum, 9.5 to 10 IU/ml IL-2 and gentamicin, along with around 9.1 ug/ml peptides. On days 3 and 7, half of the culture medium was replaced with fresh IL-2-containing medium. Unless noted otherwise, every peptide stimulation condition was cultured in triplicate wells. PBMC were separated from whole blood using Ficoll-Paque Plus gradient centrifugation and were then either cryopreserved at -140C or used fresh. The overlapping peptide pools covered the spike proteins of SARS-CoV-2 and of the common cold coronaviruses HCoV-NL63, HCoV-OC43 and HCoV-229E. The QIAamp micro DNA kit was used to extract genomic DNA from the cultured CD4+ T cells.

Libraries came from the immunoSEQ multiplex PCR assay. DNA from the cultured and isolated CD4+ T cells underwent TCR beta CDR3 sequencing. The authors' analysis ran thus. The analysis removed non-productive TCR sequences, trimmed reads to the CDR3 region, and retained only CDR3s that were 7 or more amino acids long. The MANAFEST web app was used to identify antigen-specific clonotypes by comparing expansion in peptide wells with expansion in reference cultures. To count as positive, a clone had to show expansion at FDR<0.05 compared with the reference and with all other wells, an odds ratio above 5, and a frequency above 0.1% in two replicate wells. A clonotype was defined as cross-reactive if the clonotype was significantly expanded both in SARS-CoV-2 spike wells and in at least one common cold coronavirus spike condition. Using the stringdist R package, CDR3 similarity was measured by Levenshtein distance, and unrooted trees were constructed with ape in R 3.6.1. In TCRdb, the immuneACCESS table is reduced to in-frame sequences with V and J assigned. These tables do not hold every clone; where another copy was compared, an unresolved V gene accounts for under half, and the others remain unexplained. That table gives V, J and clone size, and the DNA gave D and trimming. Present in this sample are roughly 41,000 clones, roughly 62% of which were seen just once. The top ten constitute more than 13% of the sample.

This TCR derives from a human donor who received a COVID-19 vaccine. The specimen comprised CD4+ T cells from PBMCs cultured with HCoV-OC43 spike peptides, sampled before COVID-19 vaccination. The meaning of the sample's cell subset or site label: HCoV-OC43 spike overlapping peptide pool stimulation. The rearranged segments are TRBV19 and TRBJ2-1, with 8 bases matching TRBD1. CDR3 region: CASSPPGDRSYNEQFF. The sequenced DNA is TGTGCCAGTAGTCCACCAGGGGACAGGAGCTACAATGAGCAGTTCTTC.